This T cell receptor (beta chain) is drawn from a study of T cells in Graves' hyperthyroidism and ophthalmopathy. The investigators amplified TCR beta CDR3 regions from RNA transcripts. First-round RT-PCR targeting the TCR CDR3 was performed with the HTBI primer set. Each CDR3 protein gets one entry after TCRdb re-called the multiplex PCR reads with MiXCR. The sample contains a few hundred thousand distinct CDR3 sequences, approximately 16% of which appear only once. V dropped 0 bases and J dropped 4; count of bases not matched to a gene: 11. CDR3 size: 16 residues. Germline CDR1 is DFQATT and CDR2 is SNEGSKA (reference sequence). Exclusion followed for patients with uncontrolled infection, other autoimmune disease, pregnancy or lactation. Diagnoses were made from clinical symptoms, serum measures (thyroxine and TRAb), thyroid ultrasound and orbital computed tomography. The blood specimen was taken at initial hyperthyroidism diagnosis, before any ophthalmopathy symptoms.

Findings and caveats of the study: Most expanded thyroid clonotypes above 0.001 recurred in blood.

This clonotype appeared many times. Its antigen is not identified. The sequencing sample was made of blood. The chain has TRBV20-1 and TRBJ2-7; 8 nucleotides agree with TRBD2. The TCR comes from a woman aged 45-65 years with Graves' hyperthyroidism that later progressed to Graves' ophthalmopathy. The CDR3 is CSARDKSGRYRYEQYF. CDR3 coding DNA: TGCAGTGCTAGAGACAAAAGCGGGAGATATCGATACGAGCAGTACTTC.